This T cell receptor (beta chain) stems from a study of T cell repertoires in cytomegalovirus infection. Study at large: Used in the study were CMV epitopes, some recently identified and HLA-C-restricted, others well-studied and HLA-B-restricted. A matching HLA type, together with CMV infection, was signaled by public TCR beta signatures. Whole-study findings and limits: Identification of carriers of CMV plus the relevant HLA was performed using cumulative public TCR beta family frequency. HLA-C-restricted TCR beta clonotypes specific for CMV led the ex vivo response.

A word on this clonotype: Its antigen is currently unknown.

TCRdb redid the calling of the reads with MiXCR, one entry per CDR3 protein. The sample yields 450,000 to 600,000 distinct CDR3 sequences, 40% to 50% seen once. The CDR3 has 14 amino acids. The V end was cut by 6 bases, the J end by 6 bases, with 15 bases between. Germline lookup yields CDR1 SGHVS and CDR2 FNYEAQ. The sample was cultured PBMCs, taken from culture after CMV antigen stimulation. This rearrangement joins TRBV7-6 to TRBJ2-1; a possible D gene is TRBD2 (5 bases). The TCR sequence derives from a human donor in good health (CMV status not recorded). Some clones in this sample may be carry-over from other donors' samples. The CDR3 region has the DNA TGTGCCAGCAGACCCGGGAATAGTGGCAATGAGCAGTTCTTC. Translation gives CASRPGNSGNEQFF.